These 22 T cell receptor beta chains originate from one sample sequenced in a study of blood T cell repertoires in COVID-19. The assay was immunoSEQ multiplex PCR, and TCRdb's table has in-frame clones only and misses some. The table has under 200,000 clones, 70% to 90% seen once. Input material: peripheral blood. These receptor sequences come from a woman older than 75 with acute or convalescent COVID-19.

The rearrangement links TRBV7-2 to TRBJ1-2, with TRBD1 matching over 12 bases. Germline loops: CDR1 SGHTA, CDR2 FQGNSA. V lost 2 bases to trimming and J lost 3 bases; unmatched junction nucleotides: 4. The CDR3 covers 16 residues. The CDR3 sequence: CASSLMGQGADYGYTF. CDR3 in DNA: TGTGCCAGCAGCTTAATGGGACAGGGGGCGGACTATGGCTACACCTTC.

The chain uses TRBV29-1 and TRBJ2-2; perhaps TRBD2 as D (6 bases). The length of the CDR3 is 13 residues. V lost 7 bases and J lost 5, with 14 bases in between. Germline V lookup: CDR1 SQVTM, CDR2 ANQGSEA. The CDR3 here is CSGRLDNTGELFF. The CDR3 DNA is TGCAGCGGTAGACTAGATAATACCGGGGAGCTGTTTTTT.

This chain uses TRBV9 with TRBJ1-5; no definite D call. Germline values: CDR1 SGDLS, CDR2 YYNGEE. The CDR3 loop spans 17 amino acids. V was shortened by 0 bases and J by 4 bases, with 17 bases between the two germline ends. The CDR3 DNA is TGTGCCAGCAGCGTAGGGGAGGGTTGGAATGGTAATCAGCCCCAGCATTTT. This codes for CASSVGEGWNGNQPQHF.

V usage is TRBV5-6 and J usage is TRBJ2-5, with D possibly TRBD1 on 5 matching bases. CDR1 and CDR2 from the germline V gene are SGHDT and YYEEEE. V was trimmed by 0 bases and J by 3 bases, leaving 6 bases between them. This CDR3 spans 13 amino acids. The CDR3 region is CASSLAGKETQYF. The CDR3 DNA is TGTGCCAGCAGCTTGGCAGGGAAAGAGACCCAGTACTTC. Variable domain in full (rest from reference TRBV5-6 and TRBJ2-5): DAGVTQSPTHLIKTRGQQVTLRCSPKSGHDTVSWYQQALGQGPQFIFQYYEEEERQRGNFPDRFSGHQFPNYSSELNVNALLLGDSALYLCASSLAGKETQYFGPGTRLLVL.

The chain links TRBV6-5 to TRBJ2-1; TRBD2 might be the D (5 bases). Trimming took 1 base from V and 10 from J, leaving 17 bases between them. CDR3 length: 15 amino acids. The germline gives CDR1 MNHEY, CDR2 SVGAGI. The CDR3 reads CASSYFEGSHTEQFF. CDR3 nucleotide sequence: TGTGCCAGCAGTTACTTCGAGGGAAGCCATACGGAGCAGTTCTTC.

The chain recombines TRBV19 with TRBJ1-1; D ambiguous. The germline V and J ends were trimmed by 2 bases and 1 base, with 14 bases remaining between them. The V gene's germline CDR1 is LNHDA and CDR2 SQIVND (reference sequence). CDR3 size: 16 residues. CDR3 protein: CASSISPGLSNTEAFF. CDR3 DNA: TGTGCCAGTAGTATAAGTCCAGGCCTTTCGAACACTGAAGCTTTCTTT.

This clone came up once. CDR3 region: CASSSASGTHEQYF. DNA for the CDR3: TGTGCCAGTAGTTCGGCTAGCGGGACCCACGAGCAGTACTTC. J is TRBJ2-7 and V is TRBV19, with TRBD2 matching 9 bases. The CDR3 covers 14 residues. After removal of 5 bases from V and 5 bases from J, the junction contained 7 bases not matched to a gene. Looked up from germline, CDR1 is LNHDA and CDR2 is SQIVND (reference sequence).

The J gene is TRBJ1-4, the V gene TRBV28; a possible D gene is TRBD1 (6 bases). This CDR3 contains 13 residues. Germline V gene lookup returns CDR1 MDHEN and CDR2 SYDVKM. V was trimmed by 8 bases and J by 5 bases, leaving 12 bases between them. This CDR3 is CASLGQINEKLFF. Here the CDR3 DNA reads TGTGCCAGCCTAGGACAGATAAATGAAAAACTGTTTTTT.

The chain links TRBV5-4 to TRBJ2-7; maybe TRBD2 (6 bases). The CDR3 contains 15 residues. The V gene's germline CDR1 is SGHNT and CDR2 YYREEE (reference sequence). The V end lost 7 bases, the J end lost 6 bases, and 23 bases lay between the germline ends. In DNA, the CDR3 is TGTGCCAGCTCCTCTAGTCGGGACTTTGCTTTCGAGCAGTACTTC. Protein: CASSSSRDFAFEQYF. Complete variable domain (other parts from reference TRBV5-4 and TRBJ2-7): ETGVTQSPTHLIKTRGQQVTLRCSSQSGHNTVSWYQQALGQGPQFIFQYYREEENGRGNFPPRFSGLQFPNYSSELNVNALELDDSALYLCASSSSRDFAFEQYFGPGTRLTVT.

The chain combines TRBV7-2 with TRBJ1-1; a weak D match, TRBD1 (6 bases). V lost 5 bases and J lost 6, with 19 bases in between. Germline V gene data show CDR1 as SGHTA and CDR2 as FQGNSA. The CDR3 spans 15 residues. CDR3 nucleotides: TGTGCCAGCAGCATAACAGGGAGTCGAGGCGCTGAAGCTTTCTTT. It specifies CASSITGSRGAEAFF.

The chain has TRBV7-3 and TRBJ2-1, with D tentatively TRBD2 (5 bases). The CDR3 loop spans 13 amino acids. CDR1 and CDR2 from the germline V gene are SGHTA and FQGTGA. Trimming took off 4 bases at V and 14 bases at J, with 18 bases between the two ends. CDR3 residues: CASSSTTLSGKFF. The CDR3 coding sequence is TGTGCCAGCAGCTCCACTACCTTATCCGGGAAGTTCTTC.

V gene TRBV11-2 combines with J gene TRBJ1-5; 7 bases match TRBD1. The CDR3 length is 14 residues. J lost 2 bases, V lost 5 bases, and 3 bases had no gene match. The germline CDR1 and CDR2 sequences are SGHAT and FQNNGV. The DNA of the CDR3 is TGTGCCAGCAGCCTCACAGGGGGCAATCAGCCCCAGCATTTT. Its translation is CASSLTGGNQPQHF. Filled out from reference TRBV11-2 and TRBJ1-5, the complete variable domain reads EAGVAQSPRYKIIEKRQSVAFWCNPISGHATLYWYQQILGQGPKLLIQFQNNGVVDDSQLPKDRFSAERLKGVDSTLKIQPAKLEDSAVYLCASSLTGGNQPQHFGDGTRLSIL.

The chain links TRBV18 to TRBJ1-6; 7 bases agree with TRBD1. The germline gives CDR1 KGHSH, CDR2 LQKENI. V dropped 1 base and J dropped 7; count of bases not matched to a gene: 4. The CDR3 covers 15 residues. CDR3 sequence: CASSPRDRWNSPLHF. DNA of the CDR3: TGTGCCAGCTCACCACGGGACAGATGGAATTCACCCCTCCACTTT.

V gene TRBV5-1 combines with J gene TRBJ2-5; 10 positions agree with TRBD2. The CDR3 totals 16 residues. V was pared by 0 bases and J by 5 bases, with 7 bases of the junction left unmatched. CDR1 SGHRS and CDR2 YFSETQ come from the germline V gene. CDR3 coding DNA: TGCGCCAGCAGCTTGGGCCTAGCGGGGGTCTACGAGACCCAGTACTTC. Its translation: CASSLGLAGVYETQYF.

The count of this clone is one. CDR3 sequence (DNA): TGTGCCAGCAGTGAAGAGAAGGGACTCGAGCAGTACTTC. Residues: CASSEEKGLEQYF. The V gene is TRBV2, the J gene TRBJ2-7; a possible D gene is TRBD2 (6 bases). Between the trimmed V and J ends, which lost 1 base and 6 bases, there was a span of 10 bases. Germline CDR1 is SNHLY and CDR2 is FYNNEI. CDR3 size: 13 residues.

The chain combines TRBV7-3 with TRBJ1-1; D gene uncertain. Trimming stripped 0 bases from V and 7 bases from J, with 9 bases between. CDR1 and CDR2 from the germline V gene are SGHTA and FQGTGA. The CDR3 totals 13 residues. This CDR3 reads CASSLTWRDEAFF. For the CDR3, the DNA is TGTGCCAGCAGCTTAACGTGGAGGGATGAAGCTTTCTTT.

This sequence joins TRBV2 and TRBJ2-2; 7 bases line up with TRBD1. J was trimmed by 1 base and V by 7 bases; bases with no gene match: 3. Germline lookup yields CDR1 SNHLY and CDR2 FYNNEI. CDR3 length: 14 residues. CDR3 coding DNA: TGTGCCAGCAAGAGACAGGGGAACACCGGGGAGCTGTTTTTT. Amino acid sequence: CASKRQGNTGELFF.

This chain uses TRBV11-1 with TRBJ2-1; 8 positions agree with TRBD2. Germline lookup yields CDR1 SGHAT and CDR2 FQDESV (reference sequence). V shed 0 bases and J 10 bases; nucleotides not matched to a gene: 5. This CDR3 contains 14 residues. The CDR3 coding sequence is TGTGCCAGCAGCTTAGCCCTCGGGGGGGTCGAGCAGTTCTTC. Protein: CASSLALGGVEQFF. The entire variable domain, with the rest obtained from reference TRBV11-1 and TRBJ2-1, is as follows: EAEVAQSPRYKITEKSQAVAFWCDPISGHATLYWYRQILGQGPELLVQFQDESVVDDSQLPKDRFSAERLKGVDSTLKIQPAELGDSAMYLCASSLALGGVEQFFGPGTRLTVL.

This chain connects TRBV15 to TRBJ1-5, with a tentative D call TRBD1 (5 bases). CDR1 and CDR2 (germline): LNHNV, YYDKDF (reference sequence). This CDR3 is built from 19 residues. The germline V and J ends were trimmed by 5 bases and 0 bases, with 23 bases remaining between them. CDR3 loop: CATSSPTAGKGYSNQPQHF. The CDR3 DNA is TGTGCCACCAGCTCACCGACAGCGGGAAAGGGTTATAGCAATCAGCCCCAGCATTTT.

The CDR3 sequence: CASSPLAGSPSDTQYF. The CDR3 DNA is TGCGCCAGCAGCCCCCTAGCGGGGAGTCCCTCAGATACGCAGTATTTT. The gene calls are TRBV5-1 and TRBJ2-3; 9 bases align to TRBD2. Trimming cost V 4 bases and J 4 bases; bases outside gene matches: 10. Germline CDR1 reads SGHRS; CDR2 reads YFSETQ. The CDR3 runs to 16 residues.

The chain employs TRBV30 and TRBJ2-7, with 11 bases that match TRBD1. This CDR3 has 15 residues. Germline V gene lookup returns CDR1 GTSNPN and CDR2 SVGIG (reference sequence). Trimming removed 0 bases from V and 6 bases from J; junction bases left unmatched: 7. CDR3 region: CAWSVRGTGGTEQYF. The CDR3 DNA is TGTGCCTGGAGTGTACGGGGGACAGGGGGAACCGAGCAGTACTTC.

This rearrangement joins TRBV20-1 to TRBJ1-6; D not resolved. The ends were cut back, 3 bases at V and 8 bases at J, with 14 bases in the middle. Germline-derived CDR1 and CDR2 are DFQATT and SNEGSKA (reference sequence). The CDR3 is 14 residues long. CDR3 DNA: TGCAGTGCTAGTGGGCAGTCCCATGATTCACCCCTCCACTTT. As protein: CSASGQSHDSPLHF.